A single TCR beta chain is shown here with its context. Its antigen is not identified. The entry originates in a study of T cell responses to AZD1222 COVID-19 vaccine. Libraries were prepared by immunoSEQ multiplex PCR; TCRdb keeps only in-frame clonotypes and omits some of them. The sample carries about 150,000 clones, approximately 91% recorded once. The CDR3 runs to 14 residues. V dropped 0 bases and J dropped 8 bases, with 12 bases sitting between them. In germline, CDR1 is SGHRS, CDR2 YFSETQ. Study-wide findings and caveats: Spike was spanned by vaccine-associated CD4 TCRs, which were dominant at 160-218 and 743-854.

The J gene is TRBJ2-1, the V gene TRBV5-1; no clear D. This material consisted of peripheral blood, taken 28 days after the second AZD1222 dose. This clonotype was obtained from an adult who received the AZD1222 COVID-19 vaccine. CDR3 DNA sequence: TGCGCCAGCAGCTTGGAGGCCAGGAGTGATGAGCAGTTCTTC. It encodes CASSLEARSDEQFF.